This TCR beta chain was captured in a study of CD8 T cells in Susac syndrome. TCR beta from blood CD8+ and CD4+ T cells was sequenced. Healthy donors served as the controls. They were matched for age and sex. CD8+ and CD4+ T cells were negatively isolated; TEMRA cells were FACS-enriched. With 4 bases clipped from V and 0 bases from J, the junction kept 5 bases outside the gene matches. The CDR3 spans 16 residues. CDR1 is MNHNS and CDR2 is SASEGT in the germline V gene. With random hexamers, reverse transcription was performed on about 0.5 to 1 ug of RNA. A multiplex approach, immunoSEQ multiplex PCR, amplified TCR beta CDR3 across 54 Vbeta and 13 Jbeta. Each CDR3 protein is one row after TCRdb ran MiXCR on the immunoSEQ multiplex PCR reads. The top ten hold 0.075% to 0.09% of the sample, which has 140,000 to 150,000 distinct CDR3 sequences, roughly 94% seen once.

The chain is built from TRBV6-1 and TRBJ1-1; 10 positions agree with TRBD1. Input material: CD4+ T cells from PBMCs. This receptor was obtained from a human donor in good health. CDR3 amino acids: CASSVPTGGLNTEAFF. The CDR3, as DNA: TGTGCCAGCAGTGTCCCGACAGGGGGCTTGAACACTGAAGCTTTCTTT.